The clone carrying this T cell receptor beta chain was detected many times. The entry originates in a study of early T cells in non-severe SARS-CoV-2 infection. MiXCR was run by TCRdb on the 5' RACE reads, yielding one entry per CDR3 protein. The sample carries nearly 90,000 distinct CDR3 sequences, approximately 14% recorded once. Sequenced input: whole blood. The sequence was collected from an adult who was a healthcare worker with PCR-confirmed SARS-CoV-2 infection or an uninfected control (not recorded which).

The CDR3 DNA follows: TGTGCCAGCAGTGAGGGCCCAGGGACCTACGAGCAGTACTTC. Translation gives CASSEGPGTYEQYF. This rearrangement joins TRBV6-4 to TRBJ2-7, with D perhaps matching TRBD1 (5 bases). The CDR3 runs 14 residues. Deletions cut 3 bases from V and 2 bases from J, with 11 bases between. CDR1 is MRHNA, CDR2 SNTAGT, per germline.